The 15 T cell receptor beta chains below come from one sample, sequenced in a study of T-cell reconstitution after alpha-beta-depleted transplantation in children. Unique molecular identifiers were used in preparing the TCRbeta library. TCRdb fed the PCR reads into MiXCR, producing one record per CDR3 protein. The table has 300,000 to 350,000 distinct CDR3 sequences, over 20% seen once; the top ten hold over 9.5%. The source material was PBMCs, mostly from graft donor cells, sampled 180 days after TCRalphabeta/CD19-depleted stem cell transplant. These receptor sequences come from a male patient aged 10 to 17 who had a stem cell transplant for acute lymphoblastic leukemia, so the T cells may come from the graft donor.

The sample holds many counts of this clonotype. This chain joins TRBV6-1 and TRBJ2-1, with 7 nucleotides matching TRBD2. V shed 11 bases and J 8 bases; nucleotides not matched to a gene: 12. Germline CDR1 is MNHNS and CDR2 is SASEGT. The CDR3 extends over 13 amino acids. CDR3 DNA: TGTGCCCCATCTCTGGGGGGGACGGATGAGCAGTTCTTC. Translating it yields CAPSLGGTDEQFF.

This rearrangement joins TRBV4-1 to TRBJ2-7; D unclear. CDR3 length: 14 residues. V shed 1 base and J shed 2 bases, with 9 bases lying between them. Germline assignment: CDR1 MGHRA and CDR2 YSYEKL. The CDR3 sequence: CASSQGPFAYEQYF. The CDR3 DNA is TGCGCCAGCAGCCAAGGGCCGTTTGCCTACGAGCAGTACTTC.

This clonotype occurred a few times. This rearrangement joins TRBV5-6 to TRBJ1-4, with D unresolved. The CDR3 loop spans 16 amino acids. CDR1 and CDR2 (germline): SGHDT, YYEEEE. Trimming cost V 1 base and J 1 base, with 11 bases left between them. In DNA, the CDR3 is TGTGCCAGCAGCTTGCGCCGGACGGTAACTAATGAAAAACTGTTTTTT. This translates into CASSLRRTVTNEKLFF.

This clonotype was observed a few times. The chain carries TRBV27 and TRBJ2-1; no reliable D call. V lost 6 bases and J 6 bases, leaving 15 bases between the germline ends. The CDR3 sequence is 14 residues long. Germline assignment: CDR1 MNHEY and CDR2 SMNVEV (reference sequence). DNA for the CDR3: TGTGCCAGCAGCCCCGGGCCGACCATCAATGAGCAGTTCTTC. This gives the protein CASSPGPTINEQFF.

The sample holds a few counts of this clonotype. J is TRBJ1-1 and V is TRBV12-3 or TRBV12-4, with a tentative D call TRBD1 (6 bases). The CDR3 runs to 13 residues. V was cut by 7 bases and J by 7 bases, with 16 bases left in between. CDR3 amino acids: CASTYDRRGEAFF. CDR3 in DNA: TGTGCCAGCACCTACGACAGGCGGGGTGAAGCTTTCTTT.

The rearrangement uses TRBV7-8 and TRBJ1-5, with no clear D. The germline gives CDR1 SGHVS, CDR2 FQNEAQ. The CDR3 is 15 residues long. The V gene lost 2 bases and the J gene lost 5 bases, with 13 bases spanning the gap. CDR3 DNA: TGTGCCAGCAGCTTATATAGAGGGCAGGATCAGCCCCAGCATTTT. This codes for CASSLYRGQDQPQHF.

The chain is built from TRBV14 and TRBJ2-7; D may match TRBD1 or TRBD2 (6 bases each). This CDR3 is 16 amino acids long. Between the trimmed V and J ends, which lost 4 bases and 4 bases, there was a span of 20 bases. Germline V gives CDR1 SGHDN, CDR2 FVKESK. The CDR3 DNA follows: TGTGCCAGCAGCCTCAAGGGGGGCCAGGGCGAGTACGAGCAGTACTTC. As protein: CASSLKGGQGEYEQYF.

The chain has TRBV12-3 or TRBV12-4 and TRBJ2-2; D may match TRBD1 or TRBD2 (5 bases each). The CDR3 contains 15 residues. V was pared by 3 bases and J by 6 bases, with 14 bases between. The CDR3 DNA follows: TGTGCCAGCAGTTTCGGGGACCTGATAGCCGGGGAGCTGTTTTTT. Its translation is CASSFGDLIAGELFF.

In its sample, this clonotype was seen many times. The V gene is TRBV5-1, the J gene TRBJ2-7; 7 bases agree with TRBD1. Germline CDR1 and CDR2: SGHRS and YFSETQ. Trimming removed 4 bases from V and 1 base from J; junction bases left unmatched: 8. CDR3 length: 15 residues. CDR3 amino acids: CASSRETGKSYEQYF. CDR3 nucleotide sequence: TGCGCCAGCAGCCGTGAGACAGGGAAATCCTACGAGCAGTACTTC.

The chain carries TRBV7-9 and TRBJ1-5; unclear D gene. Germline V CDR1 and CDR2: SEHNR, FQNEAQ (reference sequence). The CDR3 length is 13 residues. The V end lost 2 bases, the J end lost 3 bases, and 5 bases lay between the germline ends. The CDR3 sequence: CASSLNTNQPQHF. DNA for the CDR3: TGTGCCAGCAGCTTAAACACCAATCAGCCCCAGCATTTT.

This clonotype came up a few times. The genes are TRBV10-3 and TRBJ2-5; TRBD2 matches at 11 bases. The trim removed 5 bases at V and 4 bases at J, leaving 6 bases unmatched. The CDR3 has 15 amino acids. Germline CDR1 ENHRY, CDR2 SYGVKD. CDR3 bases: TGTGCCATCAGTCTTACTAGCGGGAGCGGAGAGACCCAGTACTTC. Amino acid sequence: CAISLTSGSGETQYF.

This clonotype was picked up a small number of times. The chain carries TRBV5-1 and TRBJ2-7; unclear D gene. Germline V lookup: CDR1 SGHRS, CDR2 YFSETQ. Trimming took 4 bases from V and 6 from J, leaving 14 bases between them. The CDR3 is 13 residues long. The CDR3 sequence is CASSRPNPSEQYF. The DNA for the CDR3 is TGCGCCAGCAGCCGCCCGAACCCTTCCGAGCAGTACTTC.

The rearrangement uses TRBV20-1 and TRBJ2-3, with TRBD2 identical over 8 bases. Germline V CDR1 and CDR2: DFQATT, SNEGSKA (reference sequence). The CDR3 covers 19 residues. Trimming took 6 bases from V and 0 from J; bases not matched to a gene: 20. The CDR3 DNA reads as TGCAGTGCCAGCCACCCAAACCTCATACTAGCGGAAAGCACAGATACGCAGTATTTT. It is translated as CSASHPNLILAESTDTQYF.

The V gene is TRBV6-5, the J gene TRBJ2-3, with a tentative D call TRBD1 (5 bases). The CDR3 is 15 residues long. Germline lookup yields CDR1 MNHEY and CDR2 SVGAGI. V lost 4 bases, J lost 6 bases, and 17 bases lay in between. Written as DNA, the CDR3 is TGTGCCAGCAGTTGGGGCGGCGGCACCCGCGATACGCAGTATTTT. Protein sequence: CASSWGGGTRDTQYF.

This clonotype has a handful of counts. The chain links TRBV5-1 to TRBJ2-5; 8 nucleotides agree with TRBD1. CDR1 is SGHRS and CDR2 is YFSETQ in the germline V gene. This CDR3 is built from 16 residues. The ends lost 2 bases at V and 3 bases at J; junction bases unmatched: 9. This chain's CDR3 is CASSFGDRGPKETQYF. For the CDR3, the DNA is TGCGCCAGCAGCTTCGGAGACAGGGGTCCTAAAGAGACCCAGTACTTC.